This is a list of T cell receptor beta chains from one sample in a study of blood T cell repertoires in COVID-19. This table comes from immunoSEQ multiplex PCR, and its TCRdb copy is limited to in-frame clones, with some not included. This sample has more than 120,000 clones, with 84% found just once. Sequencing was performed on PBMCs or T cells enriched from blood (not recorded which). All receptors derive from a man aged 50-59 years in a cohort exposed to, infected with or recovered from COVID-19 (not recorded which). The conserved cysteine and the conserved F or W are not part of the CDR3 here.

length	V	CDR3
11	TRBV7-8	ASAPMTAYEQY
14	TRBV5-1	ASSFGQGSNQETQY
12	TRBV7-9	ASSPWGGNEKLF
11	TRBV5-8	ASSLVTDYGYT
12	TRBV6-6	ATSQGGNNQPQH
16	TRBV4-1	ASSHTTTSGRGTDTQY
10	TRBV2	ASRTGNQPQH
14	TRBV5-3	ARSPGRDTINQPQH
12	TRBV11-2	ASSFAGDSYEQY
15	TRBV5-6	ASSFGVDRGLGSPLH
13	TRBV11-2	ASSSSGRGTDTQY
14	TRBV19	ASSIFGQGYNDEQF
9	TRBV20-1	SAVTVYGYT
11	TRBV10-3	AISPTGNYEQY
15	TRBV9	ASSVDSVGQVSAIQY
10	TRBV18	ASSGQNEKLF
10	TRBV7-9	ASSSPNYGYT
13	TRBV28	ASSFGQGSGNTIY
13	TRBV27	ASSADRGHDEKLF
16	TRBV7-8	ASSALNRDRVYLETQY
10	TRBV6-6	ASSSPLGELF
15	TRBV10-1	ASSESSTDSLETEAF
15	TRBV11-2	ASSLRTSGGGTDTQY
13	TRBV25-1	ASSGGTGVKNIQY
11	TRBV7-9	ASSRSGSYEQY
11	TRBV6-5	ASIERGANVLT
12	TRBV9	ASSRTGDAYEQY
13	TRBV7-9	ASSGGTALNTEAF
12	TRBV27	ASSWGGASDEQF
14	TRBV28	ASSLEARDRFYGYT
14	TRBV14	ASSQVRTSGRNEQF
14	TRBV19	ASSTGQGRSNQPQH
11	TRBV12-3/TRBV12-4	ASRGGQPSSYT
14	TRBV28	ASSTTGLVVGEKLF
12	TRBV19	ASTMRGVNQPQH
14	TRBV11-2	ASSSLPGTGGTEAF
13	TRBV6-4	ASSVEGASYNEQF
11	TRBV10-2	ASVGDSVETQY
12	TRBV3-1/TRBV3-2	ASSQDSSNYGYT
12	TRBV10-3	AISEGQGAKGYT
14	TRBV3-1/TRBV3-2	ASSQGGTSGPETQY